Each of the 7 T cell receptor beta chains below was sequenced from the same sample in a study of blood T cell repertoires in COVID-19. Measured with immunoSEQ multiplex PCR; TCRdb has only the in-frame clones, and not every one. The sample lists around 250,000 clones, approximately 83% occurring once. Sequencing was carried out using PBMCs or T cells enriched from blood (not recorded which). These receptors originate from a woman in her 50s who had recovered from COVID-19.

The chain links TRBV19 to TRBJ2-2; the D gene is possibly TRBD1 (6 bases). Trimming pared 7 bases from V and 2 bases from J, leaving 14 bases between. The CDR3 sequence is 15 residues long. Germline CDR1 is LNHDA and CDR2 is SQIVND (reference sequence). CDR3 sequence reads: CASTHLDSNTGELFF. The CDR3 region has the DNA TGTGCCAGTACCCACCTGGACAGTAACACCGGGGAGCTGTTTTTT.

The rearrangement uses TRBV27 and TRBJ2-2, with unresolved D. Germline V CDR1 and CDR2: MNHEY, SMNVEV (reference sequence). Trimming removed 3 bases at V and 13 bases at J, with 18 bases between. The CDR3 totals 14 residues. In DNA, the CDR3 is TGTGCCAGCAGTTTGAAGGTGGGCTCAGGATCGCTGTTTTTT. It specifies CASSLKVGSGSLFF.

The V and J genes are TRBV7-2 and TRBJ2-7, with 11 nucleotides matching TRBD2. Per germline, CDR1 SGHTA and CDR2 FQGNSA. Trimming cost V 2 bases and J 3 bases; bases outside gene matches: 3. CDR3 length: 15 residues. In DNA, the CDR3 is TGTGCCAGCAGCTTAACTAGCGGGAGCAACTACGAGCAGTACTTC. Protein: CASSLTSGSNYEQYF.

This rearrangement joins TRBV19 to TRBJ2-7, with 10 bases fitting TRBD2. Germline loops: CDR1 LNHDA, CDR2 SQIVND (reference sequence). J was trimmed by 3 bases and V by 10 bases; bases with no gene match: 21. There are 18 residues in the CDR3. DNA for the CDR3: TGTGCCACCTCCTTCGCTAGTAGGTTAGCGGGAGGACTCTACGAGCAGTACTTC. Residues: CATSFASRLAGGLYEQYF. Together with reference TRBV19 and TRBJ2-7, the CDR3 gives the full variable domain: DGGITQSPKYLFRKEGQNVTLSCEQNLNHDAMYWYRQDPGQGLRLIYYSQIVNDFQKGDIAEGYSVSREKKESFPLTVTSAQKNPTAFYLCATSFASRLAGGLYEQYFGPGTRLTVT.

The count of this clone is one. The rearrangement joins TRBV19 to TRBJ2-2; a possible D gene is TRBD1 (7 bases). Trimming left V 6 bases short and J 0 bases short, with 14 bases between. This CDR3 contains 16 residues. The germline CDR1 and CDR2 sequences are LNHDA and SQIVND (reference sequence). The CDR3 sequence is CASSFGGTANTGELFF. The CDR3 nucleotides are TGTGCCAGTAGCTTCGGCGGGACAGCGAACACCGGGGAGCTGTTTTTT.

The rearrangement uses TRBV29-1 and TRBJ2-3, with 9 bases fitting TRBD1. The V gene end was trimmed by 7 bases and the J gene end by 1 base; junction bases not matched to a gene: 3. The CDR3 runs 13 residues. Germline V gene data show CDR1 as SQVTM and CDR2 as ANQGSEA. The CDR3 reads CSAWTGGTDTQYF. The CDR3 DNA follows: TGCAGCGCTTGGACAGGGGGCACAGATACGCAGTATTTT.

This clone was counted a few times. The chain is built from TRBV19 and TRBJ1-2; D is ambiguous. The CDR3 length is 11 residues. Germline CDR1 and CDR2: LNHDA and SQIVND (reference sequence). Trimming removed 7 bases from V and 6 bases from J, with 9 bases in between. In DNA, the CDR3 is TGTGCCAGTATAGAGGCTCATGGCTACACCTTC. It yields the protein CASIEAHGYTF.